Detailed here is one T cell receptor beta chain. This sample is drawn from a study of beta chain features in type 1 diabetes. Study-wide background: Age, gender and cell yields were alike across patients and healthy donors.

Expressed TCRB transcripts were sequenced, since all the RNA that had been isolated was reverse transcribed. Repertoires were generated with immunoSEQ multiplex PCR, while TCRdb's copy carries only in-frame clones and drops some. The sample lists a few hundred thousand clones, around a fifth occurring once. CDR3 size: 13 residues. V shed 5 bases, J shed 5 bases, and the junction held 3 bases outside the gene matches. CDR1 SNHLY and CDR2 FYNNEI come from the germline V gene. The clonotype comes from a woman aged 18-29 years in good health. The sequenced sample was naive CD4+ T cells from blood. V gene TRBV2 combines with J gene TRBJ2-5; 9 bases match TRBD1. This CDR3 is CASSPDRGETQYF. For the CDR3, the DNA is TGTGCCAGCAGTCCTGACAGGGGGGAGACCCAGTACTTC.